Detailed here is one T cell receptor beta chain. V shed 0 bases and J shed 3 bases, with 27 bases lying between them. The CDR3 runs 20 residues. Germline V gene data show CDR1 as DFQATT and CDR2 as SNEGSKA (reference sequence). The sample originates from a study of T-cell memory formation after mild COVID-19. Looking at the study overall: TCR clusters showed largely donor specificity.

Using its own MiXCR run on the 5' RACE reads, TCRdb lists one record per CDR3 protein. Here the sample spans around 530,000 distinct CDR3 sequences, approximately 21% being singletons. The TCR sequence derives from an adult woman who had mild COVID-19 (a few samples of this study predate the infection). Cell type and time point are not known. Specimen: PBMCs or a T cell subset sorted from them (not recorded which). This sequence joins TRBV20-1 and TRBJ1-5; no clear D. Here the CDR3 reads CSARDVQVWTVPLVNQPQHF. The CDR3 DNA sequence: TGCAGTGCTAGAGATGTCCAGGTCTGGACTGTTCCTCTAGTCAATCAGCCCCAGCATTTT.